Below, 12 T cell receptor beta chains from the same sample are listed, as sequenced in a study of identical twins. MiXCR, run by TCRdb on the 5' RACE reads, gives a single entry per CDR3 protein. The table has fewer than 500,000 distinct CDR3 sequences, more than 13% seen once. This sample was also put to use in a study of yellow fever vaccine responses in identical twins.

Material: CD4+ T cells sorted from blood. All receptors come from a young woman in good health.

In this sample, this clonotype turned up a few times. J is TRBJ2-6 and V is TRBV2, with D perhaps matching TRBD1 (5 bases). CDR1 and CDR2 (germline): SNHLY, FYNNEI. The CDR3 runs to 15 residues. Trimming cost V 7 bases and J 1 base, with 11 bases left between them. The DNA for the CDR3 is TGTGCCAGCAACTTCCAGGGTTCTGGGGCCAACGTCCTGACTTTC. Its translation is CASNFQGSGANVLTF.

This clonotype was seen a few times. The chain couples TRBV29-1 to TRBJ1-2; 8 bases line up with TRBD1. V dropped 4 bases and J dropped 8; count of bases not matched to a gene: 6. Germline CDR1 reads SQVTM; CDR2 reads ANQGSEA. The CDR3 is 12 residues long. The chain's CDR3 is CSVGTGGRGYTF. The CDR3 DNA sequence: TGCAGCGTTGGTACAGGGGGACGAGGCTACACCTTC.

This chain joins TRBV29-1 and TRBJ2-1, with TRBD2 matching 10 bases. After removal of 8 bases from V and 4 bases from J, the junction contained 11 bases not matched to a gene. This CDR3 contains 15 residues. CDR1 SQVTM and CDR2 ANQGSEA come from the germline V gene. The CDR3, as DNA: TGCAGCATCCGGATAGCGGGGGGCCATTACAATGAGCAGTTCTTC. Translating it yields CSIRIAGGHYNEQFF.

This clonotype was seen a handful of times. The chain joins TRBV27 to TRBJ2-2, with D hard to call. There are 16 residues in the CDR3. Germline V gene lookup returns CDR1 MNHEY and CDR2 SMNVEV (reference sequence). V was pared by 3 bases and J by 5 bases, with 16 bases between. CDR3: CASSFVPLTYTGELFF. As DNA, the CDR3 is TGTGCCAGCAGTTTCGTGCCCCTCACATATACCGGGGAGCTGTTTTTT.

The chain combines TRBV30 with TRBJ2-2; a possible D gene is TRBD1 (6 bases). The CDR3 is 15 residues long. Germline CDR1 GTSNPN, CDR2 SVGIG (reference sequence). The V end lost 3 bases, the J end lost 0 bases, and 11 bases lay between the germline ends. In DNA form, the CDR3 reads TGTGCCTGGAGACCGGGACACACGAACACCGGGGAGCTGTTTTTT. Translation: CAWRPGHTNTGELFF.

This clonotype has a handful of counts. This rearrangement joins TRBV6-1 to TRBJ2-2; D uncertain. The germline gives CDR1 MNHNS, CDR2 SASEGT. The CDR3 is 15 amino acids. V lost 8 bases to trimming and J lost 3 bases, with 16 bases between them. DNA of the CDR3: TGTGCCAGCTGGCGGAGCTCCACGGACACCGGGGAGCTGTTTTTT. Translation: CASWRSSTDTGELFF.

The CDR3 loop reads CASRLGIGGRNYGYTF. The CDR3 bases are TGTGCAAGTCGCTTAGGAATCGGCGGTCGAAACTATGGCTACACCTTC. The gene calls are TRBV12-2 and TRBJ1-2. TRBV12-2 is a pseudogene. The CDR3 contains 16 residues.

This clonotype was recorded at least ten times. The rearrangement links TRBV6-5 to TRBJ2-3; no definite D call. The CDR3 covers 13 residues. V was pared by 0 bases and J by 3 bases, with 4 bases between. Germline V gene data show CDR1 as MNHEY and CDR2 as SVGAGI. The CDR3, as DNA: TGTGCCAGCAGTTACTCGCTTACAGATACGCAGTATTTT. Its translation: CASSYSLTDTQYF.

This clonotype was counted at least ten times. V is TRBV14 and J is TRBJ2-3; TRBD2 aligns across 8 bases. Per the germline V gene, CDR1 is SGHDN and CDR2 is FVKESK. Trimming removed 1 base from V and 5 bases from J; junction bases left unmatched: 5. The CDR3 loop spans 15 amino acids. The CDR3 DNA follows: TGTGCCAGCAGCCAAGTGATAGCGGGGAGAGATACGCAGTATTTT. Amino acid sequence: CASSQVIAGRDTQYF.

This clonotype was seen only a few times. V usage is TRBV27 and J usage is TRBJ2-1; D is ambiguous. Germline assignment: CDR1 MNHEY and CDR2 SMNVEV (reference sequence). V was shortened by 6 bases and J by 4 bases, with 13 bases between the two germline ends. The CDR3 spans 14 residues. This CDR3 is CASRRPATYNEQFF. CDR3 DNA sequence: TGTGCCAGCAGACGACCGGCTACGTACAATGAGCAGTTCTTC.

This clonotype was found a few times. The chain joins TRBV27 to TRBJ2-5; the D call may be TRBD1 or TRBD2 (6 bases each). The CDR3 contains 17 residues. Germline values: CDR1 MNHEY, CDR2 SMNVEV (reference sequence). V was shortened by 5 bases and J by 7 bases, with 26 bases between the two germline ends. The CDR3: CASSPGQSGALGGTQYF. The CDR3 nucleotides are TGTGCCAGCAGTCCCGGGCAGTCGGGGGCCCTAGGGGGGACCCAGTACTTC.

The rearrangement uses TRBV15 and TRBJ2-3; TRBD2 agrees at 10 bases. The CDR3 has 15 residues. J gave up 4 bases and V 4 bases, and 5 bases lay outside the gene matches. The germline gives CDR1 LNHNV, CDR2 YYDKDF (reference sequence). CDR3 in amino acids: CATSKVAGGADTQYF. For the CDR3, the DNA is TGTGCCACCAGCAAAGTAGCGGGGGGTGCAGATACGCAGTATTTT.